Each of the 28 T cell receptor beta chains below was sequenced from the same sample in a study of PD-L1 blockade in urothelial cancer. Clones were read by immunoSEQ multiplex PCR, and TCRdb kept only the in-frame ones, dropping some. This sample carries just under 50,000 clones, around four fifths of them seen once, and the ten largest clones take 3% to 4%. Time point: pretreatment peripheral blood. Sequences were derived from PBMCs, sampled around atezolizumab (anti-PD-L1) treatment. The receptors derive from a man in his 70s with urothelial cancer.

The rearrangement uses TRBV4-3 and TRBJ2-7; the D gene is possibly TRBD1 (6 bases). The CDR3 is 12 amino acids. Trimming took 3 bases from V and 7 from J, leaving 10 bases between them. Per the germline V gene, CDR1 is LGHNA and CDR2 is YSLEER. CDR3: CASSHSGEEQYF. CDR3 nucleotides: TGCGCCAGCAGCCACTCAGGGGAAGAGCAGTACTTC.

The chain has TRBV20-1 and TRBJ2-3; no clear D. Germline V gene sequence: CDR1 DFQATT, CDR2 SNEGSKA (reference sequence). V lost 3 bases, J lost 7 bases, and 8 bases lay in between. This CDR3 has 11 residues. The CDR3 nucleotides read TGCAGTGCTAGGACCGACTATACGCAGTATTTT. It yields the protein CSARTDYTQYF.

CDR3: CASAGRNTDTQYF. DNA for the CDR3: TGTGCCAGCGCGGGGCGAAACACAGATACGCAGTATTTT. The chain joins TRBV5-4 to TRBJ2-3; D is perhaps TRBD2 (6 bases). The CDR3 extends over 13 amino acids. Trimming removed 7 bases from V and 2 bases from J, with 11 bases in between. The V gene's germline CDR1 is SGHNT and CDR2 YYREEE (reference sequence).

This chain links TRBV28 with TRBJ1-1, with TRBD1 matching over 8 bases. Germline CDR1 MDHEN, CDR2 SYDVKM. Trimming took 6 bases from V and 8 from J; bases not matched to a gene: 14. The CDR3 is 15 amino acids. Written as DNA, the CDR3 is TGTGCCAGCAGCCTAGGAGGACAGGGAGAGAGGGAAGCTTTCTTT. This gives the protein CASSLGGQGEREAFF.

V usage is TRBV5-1 and J usage is TRBJ2-7, with a weak D call TRBD1 (6 bases). Per the germline V gene, CDR1 is SGHRS and CDR2 is YFSETQ. The CDR3 has 15 residues. Trimming cost V 3 bases and J 6 bases, with 19 bases left between them. The CDR3 sequence is CASSWQSQGLGEQYF. In nucleotides, the CDR3 is TGCGCCAGCAGCTGGCAGTCACAGGGCTTGGGCGAGCAGTACTTC.

The chain is built from TRBV27 and TRBJ2-7; tentative D call: TRBD1 (7 bases). Germline CDR1 MNHEY, CDR2 SMNVEV (reference sequence). The V end was cut by 7 bases, the J end by 1 base, with 11 bases between. The CDR3 extends over 13 amino acids. The CDR3 DNA follows: TGTGCCAGCACCCCAGGGGGGTCCTACGAGCAGTACTTC. It specifies CASTPGGSYEQYF.

The chain recombines TRBV4-2 with TRBJ1-2; 7 bases align to TRBD1. V gave up 1 base and J gave up 6 bases; unmatched junction bases: 8. Germline assignment: CDR1 LGHNA and CDR2 YNFKEQ. The length of the CDR3 is 15 residues. The CDR3 loop is CASSQVESRGNGYTF. DNA for the CDR3: TGTGCCAGCAGCCAAGTGGAATCCAGGGGGAATGGCTACACCTTC.

V usage is TRBV27 and J usage is TRBJ1-5, with TRBD1 matching 7 bases. Germline V lookup: CDR1 MNHEY, CDR2 SMNVEV (reference sequence). CDR3 length: 15 amino acids. The V and J ends lost 6 bases and 3 bases, in that order; junction bases with no gene match: 8. CDR3 amino acids: CASRSDRDLNQPQHF. CDR3 DNA sequence: TGTGCCAGCAGGTCCGACAGGGATCTCAATCAGCCCCAGCATTTT.

The chain joins TRBV7-9 to TRBJ2-1, with TRBD1 as a possible D gene (6 bases). The V end lost 5 bases, the J end lost 2 bases, and 13 bases lay between the germline ends. The CDR3 consists of 15 residues. The V gene's germline CDR1 is SEHNR and CDR2 FQNEAQ (reference sequence). CDR3 loop: CASSTGTNAYNEQFF. The CDR3 region has the DNA TGTGCCAGCAGCACCGGGACAAATGCCTACAATGAGCAGTTCTTC.

The CDR3 nucleotides are TGTGCCAGCAGCTTAGGGGCACGGCCTTCCTACGAGCAGTACTTC. This translates into CASSLGARPSYEQYF. V is TRBV7-2 and J is TRBJ2-7, with unresolved D. Germline CDR1 and CDR2: SGHTA and FQGNSA. CDR3 length: 15 residues. V was clipped by 1 base and J by 1 base, with 11 bases between them.

The sample holds a few counts of this clone. The rearrangement joins TRBV7-6 to TRBJ2-1; 9 nucleotides align to TRBD1. Germline trimming cut 5 bases from V and 2 bases from J; bases unmatched to any gene: 4. In germline, CDR1 is SGHVS, CDR2 FNYEAQ. The CDR3 is 15 amino acids. The chain's CDR3 is CASSPRQGAYNEQFF. In nucleotides, the CDR3 is TGTGCCAGCAGCCCCAGACAGGGGGCCTACAATGAGCAGTTCTTC.

Comments on this clone: The same CDR3 can be traced to other DNA sequences in this sample. The rearrangement uses TRBV7-3 and TRBJ1-2, with 7 bases fitting TRBD1. The germline V gene has CDR1 SGHTA and CDR2 FQGTGA. This CDR3 has 13 residues. Germline trimming cut 2 bases from V and 4 bases from J; bases unmatched to any gene: 1. The DNA for the CDR3 is TGTGCCAGCAGCTTACAGGGGGGCTATGGCTACACCTTC. Translation gives CASSLQGGYGYTF.

This sequence joins TRBV10-3 and TRBJ2-2; D perhaps matches TRBD2 (5 bases). The V gene's germline CDR1 is ENHRY and CDR2 SYGVKD. Trimming shortened V by 7 bases and J by 7 bases, and 16 bases separated the two germline ends. The CDR3 is 14 residues long. The CDR3, as DNA: TGTGCCATCACCAGCTATCTAGCTAGCGGGGAGCTGTTTTTT. It encodes CAITSYLASGELFF.

The chain is built from TRBV7-9 and TRBJ1-2; 10 nucleotides agree with TRBD1. Germline CDR1 SEHNR, CDR2 FQNEAQ (reference sequence). Trimming took 6 bases from V and 8 from J; bases not matched to a gene: 15. CDR3 length: 16 amino acids. The CDR3 sequence: CASSYQKGQGTRGYTF. The CDR3 bases are TGTGCCAGCAGTTACCAAAAGGGACAGGGGACGAGGGGCTACACCTTC.

This clone was recorded once. The chain recombines TRBV18 with TRBJ2-5; 10 bases are shared with TRBD2. The CDR3 extends over 16 amino acids. Trimming took 1 base from V and 5 from J; bases not matched to a gene: 7. CDR1 KGHSH and CDR2 LQKENI come from the germline V gene. This CDR3 reads CASSPLAGGISETQYF. The CDR3 nucleotides read TGTGCCAGCTCACCACTAGCGGGGGGCATCTCGGAGACCCAGTACTTC.

The chain links TRBV19 to TRBJ2-1, with no clear D. Trimming stripped 5 bases from V and 2 bases from J, with 13 bases between. There are 15 residues in the CDR3. CDR1 is LNHDA, CDR2 SQIVND, per germline (reference sequence). This chain's CDR3 is CASSPRVPAYNEQFF. The CDR3 coding sequence is TGTGCCAGTAGTCCCCGGGTCCCAGCCTACAATGAGCAGTTCTTC.

The chain carries TRBV5-1 and TRBJ2-2; 8 nucleotides align to TRBD2. J was trimmed by 4 bases and V by 2 bases; bases with no gene match: 4. Germline CDR1 is SGHRS and CDR2 is YFSETQ. The CDR3 runs to 15 residues. This CDR3 is CASSLAAGVTGELFF. CDR3 nucleotides: TGCGCCAGCAGCTTAGCAGCGGGAGTCACCGGGGAGCTGTTTTTT.

This chain uses TRBV2 with TRBJ2-5; D perhaps matches TRBD1 (6 bases). V lost 10 bases and J 2 bases, leaving 11 bases between the germline ends. The V gene's germline CDR1 is SNHLY and CDR2 FYNNEI. The CDR3 length is 12 residues. CDR3 loop: CANNRDQETQYF. The CDR3, as DNA: TGTGCCAACAACAGGGATCAAGAGACCCAGTACTTC.

The J gene is TRBJ1-2, the V gene TRBV5-1; possible D gene TRBD1, 5 bases. Germline V gene lookup returns CDR1 SGHRS and CDR2 YFSETQ. The CDR3 consists of 14 residues. V was pared by 3 bases and J by 0 bases, with 9 bases between. The CDR3 DNA reads TGCGCCAGCAGCTCAGACAGTTCTAACTATGGCTACACCTTC. Amino acids: CASSSDSSNYGYTF.

The rearrangement uses TRBV7-9 and TRBJ1-2, with a tentative D call TRBD1 (6 bases). CDR1 and CDR2 (germline): SEHNR, FQNEAQ (reference sequence). This CDR3 has 13 amino acids. The V and J ends lost 5 bases and 6 bases respectively, with 13 bases between them. The chain's CDR3 is CASSREQGHGYTF. The CDR3 bases are TGTGCCAGCAGCCGAGAACAGGGACATGGCTACACCTTC.

The chain carries TRBV29-1 and TRBJ1-3; TRBD1 matches 11 bases. V dropped 5 bases and J dropped 4; count of bases not matched to a gene: 4. The CDR3 sequence is 14 residues long. CDR1 is SQVTM, CDR2 ANQGSEA, per germline. CDR3 protein: CSVTGTGGGNTIYF. The CDR3 nucleotides are TGCAGCGTTACCGGGACAGGGGGAGGAAACACCATATATTTT.

The CDR3 here is CASSPEGQLHSYGYTF. Written as DNA, the CDR3 is TGTGCCAGCTCACCTGAAGGACAACTTCATTCATATGGCTACACCTTC. This chain uses TRBV18 with TRBJ1-2; the D gene is possibly TRBD1 (5 bases). The CDR3 contains 16 residues. V lost 3 bases and J lost 5, with 19 bases in between. Germline loops: CDR1 KGHSH, CDR2 LQKENI.

The V call is TRBV6-6, the J call TRBJ2-1, with 8 nucleotides matching TRBD2. Germline V gene lookup returns CDR1 MNHNY and CDR2 SVGAGI (reference sequence). The CDR3 spans 15 residues. Unmatched junction bases numbered 6, after V lost 5 bases and J lost 3 bases. DNA of the CDR3: TGTGCCAGCAGTAACCAGCGGGAGCGCTACAATGAGCAGTTCTTC. Amino acid sequence: CASSNQRERYNEQFF.

CDR3 sequence reads: CASSLVGLNGAFF. CDR3 coding DNA: TGTGCCAGCAGCTTAGTGGGGCTTAACGGAGCTTTCTTT. This sequence joins TRBV7-9 and TRBJ1-1; TRBD1 is a possible D gene (5 bases). The V end was cut by 1 base, the J end by 10 bases, with 13 bases between. This CDR3 contains 13 residues. Looked up from germline, CDR1 is SEHNR and CDR2 is FQNEAQ (reference sequence).

This clone was detected once. The rearrangement joins TRBV5-1 to TRBJ2-1; D unresolved. The ends were cut back, 0 bases at V and 5 bases at J, with 9 bases in the middle. CDR3 length: 14 amino acids. The germline V gene has CDR1 SGHRS and CDR2 YFSETQ. CDR3 amino acids: CASSLVTGNNEQFF. The DNA of the CDR3 is TGCGCCAGCAGCTTGGTGACGGGTAACAATGAGCAGTTCTTC.

This sequence joins TRBV7-9 and TRBJ1-4, with no clear D. The V end was cut by 6 bases, the J end by 6 bases, with 17 bases between. The germline CDR1 and CDR2 sequences are SEHNR and FQNEAQ (reference sequence). The CDR3 runs 15 residues. This chain's CDR3 is CASRRTRPGDEKLFF. CDR3 DNA: TGTGCCAGCAGAAGGACCCGCCCCGGGGATGAAAAACTGTTTTTT.

The V gene is TRBV5-1, the J gene TRBJ2-2, with a tentative D call TRBD2 (5 bases). The V and J ends lost 4 bases and 5 bases respectively, with 18 bases between them. Germline CDR1 is SGHRS and CDR2 is YFSETQ. This CDR3 has 16 residues. CDR3 region: CASSLSGSEGTGELFF. The CDR3 DNA reads TGCGCCAGCAGCCTTTCGGGAAGTGAAGGGACCGGGGAGCTGTTTTTT. Looking up the rest from reference TRBV5-1 and TRBJ2-2 gives the full variable domain: KAGVTQTPRYLIKTRGQQVTLSCSPISGHRSVSWYQQTPGQGLQFLFEYFSETQRNKGNFPGRFSGRQFSNSRSEMNVSTLELGDSALYLCASSLSGSEGTGELFFGEGSRLTVL.

The chain carries TRBV7-3 and TRBJ1-1; TRBD1 agrees at 7 bases. The CDR3 has 14 residues. Trimming took 4 bases from V and 5 from J; bases not matched to a gene: 7. Germline CDR1 and CDR2: SGHTA and FQGTGA. DNA of the CDR3: TGTGCCAGCAGCTCGACAGGGTTCGATACTGAAGCTTTCTTT. It is translated as CASSSTGFDTEAFF.